Following are 9 T cell receptor beta chains from one sample sequenced in a study of cytomegalovirus exposure and HLA in healthy donors. TCRdb's copy holds only in-frame clones and misses some; the assay was immunoSEQ multiplex PCR. Here the sample spans 50,000 to 65,000 clones, roughly nine tenths being singletons. Sequencing was done on a sample of PBMCs. These receptor sequences come from a woman aged 18-29 years in good health and CMV-seronegative.

The genes are TRBV29-1 and TRBJ2-3; 12 bases align to TRBD2. J gave up 4 bases and V 1 base, and 6 bases lay outside the gene matches. This CDR3 is built from 16 residues. Germline V CDR1 and CDR2: SQVTM, ANQGSEA. CDR3 coding DNA: TGCAGCGTTGAAGGGACTAGCGGGATCAACGCAGATACGCAGTATTTT. Translation: CSVEGTSGINADTQYF.

The V and J genes are TRBV7-2 and TRBJ2-2, with 12 bases that match TRBD2. Trimming at V came to 5 bases and at J to 6 bases, leaving 10 bases not matched to a gene. The germline V gene encodes CDR1 SGHTA and CDR2 FQGNSA. This CDR3 spans 17 amino acids. CDR3 DNA sequence: TGTGCCAGCAGCCCCTGGCTAGCGGGAGGGCCGGCCGGGGAGCTGTTTTTT. This gives the protein CASSPWLAGGPAGELFF.

This clone has just a few counts. V is TRBV6-6 and J is TRBJ2-3, with 9 positions matching TRBD2. CDR3 length equals 14 residues. Trimming removed 5 bases from V and 5 bases from J; junction bases left unmatched: 5. Germline assignment: CDR1 MNHNY and CDR2 SVGAGI (reference sequence). CDR3 coding DNA: TGTGCCAGCAGTAGCGGGGGGCTTCTAGATACGCAGTATTTT. Protein: CASSSGGLLDTQYF.

The chain employs TRBV5-8 and TRBJ2-1, with 11 bases identical to TRBD2. Germline lookup yields CDR1 SGHTS and CDR2 YDEGEE. With V trimmed by 0 bases and J by 3 bases, 11 bases remained unmatched. The CDR3 is 19 amino acids. CDR3 bases: TGTGCCAGCAGCTTGGAACTAGCGGGGGCCTCTTATTACTACAATGAGCAGTTCTTC. Translated: CASSLELAGASYYYNEQFF. Supplemented by reference TRBV5-8 and TRBJ2-1, the full variable domain reads EAGVTQSPTHLIKTRGQQATLRCSPISGHTSVYWYQQALGLGLQFLLWYDEGEERNRGNFPPRFSGRQFPNYSSELNVNALELEDSALYLCASSLELAGASYYYNEQFFGPGTRLTVL.

The chain has TRBV7-2 and TRBJ1-1, with a weak D call TRBD1 (6 bases). Deletions cut 5 bases from V and 10 bases from J, with 14 bases between. Germline V gives CDR1 SGHTA, CDR2 FQGNSA. This CDR3 has 12 amino acids. The DNA of the CDR3 is TGTGCCAGCAGCCATCAGCGCAGGGGAGCTTTCTTT. It is translated as CASSHQRRGAFF.

The chain links TRBV19 to TRBJ1-5; the D gene is possibly TRBD1 (6 bases). Germline-derived CDR1 and CDR2 are LNHDA and SQIVND (reference sequence). The CDR3 is 14 amino acids. V lost 6 bases and J lost 0, with 9 bases in between. This CDR3 is CASRGTTSNQPQHF. The CDR3 DNA follows: TGTGCCAGTAGGGGGACAACTAGCAATCAGCCCCAGCATTTT.

The chain uses TRBV5-4 and TRBJ2-1; TRBD1 aligns across 8 bases. Trimming removed 4 bases from V and 6 bases from J; junction bases left unmatched: 12. The germline CDR1 and CDR2 sequences are SGHNT and YYREEE (reference sequence). The CDR3 runs to 16 residues. In nucleotides, the CDR3 is TGTGCCAGCAGCAGGTTCTCCGGGACAGGCGTCAATGAGCAGTTCTTC. Amino acids: CASSRFSGTGVNEQFF.

CDR3 in amino acids: CASSSVATSSYNEQFF. The CDR3 DNA reads as TGTGCCAGCAGCTCCGTAGCGACCTCCTCCTACAATGAGCAGTTCTTC. The chain recombines TRBV7-2 with TRBJ2-1; tentative D call: TRBD2 (5 bases). Germline-derived CDR1 and CDR2 are SGHTA and FQGNSA. Trimming took off 4 bases at V and 0 bases at J, with 13 bases between the two ends. This CDR3 spans 16 amino acids.

This chain uses TRBV6-5 with TRBJ2-7, with TRBD1 matching 9 bases. The junction had 1 base not matched to a gene; V was cut back by 7 bases and J by 0 bases. This CDR3 is built from 13 residues. Germline V lookup: CDR1 MNHEY, CDR2 SVGAGI. The chain's CDR3 is CASMTGGSYEQYF. The CDR3 DNA reads as TGTGCCAGCATGACAGGGGGCTCCTACGAGCAGTACTTC.